This is a list of T cell receptor beta chains from one sample in a study of cytomegalovirus exposure and HLA in healthy donors. TCRdb keeps only in-frame clones here, not all; method: immunoSEQ multiplex PCR. In the table there are about 170,000 clones, approximately 80% of which are singletons. The sample taken for sequencing was PBMCs. Receptors were obtained from a male donor in good health and CMV-seronegative. The CDR3 runs from the conserved cysteine through the conserved F or W. A D gene is named only where the DNA matches it firmly. Expanded clones are given a class, and other clones once, few, many or no size at all.

v_call: TRBV4-3
d_call: .
clone_size: .
j_call: TRBJ2-7
cdr3_nt: TGCGCCAGCAGCCAAGAGAGGAGGGCCGTCCACGAGCAGTACTTC
cdr3_aa: CASSQERRAVHEQYF

v_call: TRBV7-2
d_call: .
clone_size: .
j_call: TRBJ2-5
cdr3_nt: TGTGCCAGCAGCTTACTCGGACAGACCCAAGAGACCCAGTACTTC
cdr3_aa: CASSLLGQTQETQYF

v_call: TRBV10-3
d_call: .
clone_size: .
j_call: TRBJ1-1
cdr3_nt: TGTGCCATCAGTGATGGACGGAGGCTTGAAGCTTTCTTT
cdr3_aa: CAISDGRRLEAFF

v_call: TRBV9
d_call: .
clone_size: .
j_call: TRBJ2-7
cdr3_nt: TGTGCCAGCAGCGTGGGGGGTTCCGGCTACGAGCAGTACTTC
cdr3_aa: CASSVGGSGYEQYF

v_call: TRBV30
d_call: .
clone_size: .
j_call: TRBJ1-3
cdr3_nt: TGTGCCTGGAGTGAATCTGACAGGTTGTCCTCTGGAAACACCATATATTTT
cdr3_aa: CAWSESDRLSSGNTIYF

v_call: TRBV27
d_call: .
clone_size: .
j_call: TRBJ1-5
cdr3_nt: TGTGCCAGCAGGACAACAGGAAGCAATCAGCCCCAGCATTTT
cdr3_aa: CASRTTGSNQPQHF

v_call: TRBV25-1
d_call: TRBD1
clone_size: .
j_call: TRBJ2-3
cdr3_nt: TGTGCCAGCAGTCCTTACAGGGGGGGCACAGATACGCAGTATTTT
cdr3_aa: CASSPYRGGTDTQYF

v_call: TRBV6-4
d_call: .
clone_size: .
j_call: TRBJ2-3
cdr3_nt: TGTGCCAGCAGTGACGGGGGCGTTGACACGCAGTATTTT
cdr3_aa: CASSDGGVDTQYF

v_call: TRBV7-9
d_call: TRBD1
clone_size: .
j_call: TRBJ2-1
cdr3_nt: TGTGCCAGCAGCTCTGGACAGGGGGTCTACAATGAGCAGTTCTTC
cdr3_aa: CASSSGQGVYNEQFF

v_call: TRBV6-5
d_call: .
clone_size: .
j_call: TRBJ1-2
cdr3_nt: TGTGCCAGCAGTTACACCGAGGGTTTTGGCTACACCTTC
cdr3_aa: CASSYTEGFGYTF

v_call: TRBV9
d_call: .
clone_size: .
j_call: TRBJ1-2
cdr3_nt: TGTGCCAGCAGCGTAGAGGGGGTCCAGGGGCAAGGCTACACCTTC
cdr3_aa: CASSVEGVQGQGYTF

v_call: TRBV19
d_call: .
clone_size: .
j_call: TRBJ2-6
cdr3_nt: TGTGCCAGTAGTACATCCAGGTCTGGGGCCAACGTCCTGACTTTC
cdr3_aa: CASSTSRSGANVLTF

v_call: TRBV7-3
d_call: .
clone_size: .
j_call: TRBJ1-1
cdr3_nt: TGTGCCAGCAGTTCTGAGGCGATGATGAACACTGAAGCTTTCTTT
cdr3_aa: CASSSEAMMNTEAFF

v_call: TRBV5-1
d_call: TRBD1
clone_size: .
j_call: TRBJ2-5
cdr3_nt: TGCGCCAGCAGCTTGGGGGACAGGGCTGGGCAAGAGACCCAGTACTTC
cdr3_aa: CASSLGDRAGQETQYF

v_call: TRBV10-3
d_call: .
clone_size: medium-sized
j_call: TRBJ2-1
cdr3_nt: TGTGCCAGCGCCCTAACCGCGTACAATGAGCAGTTCTTC
cdr3_aa: CASALTAYNEQFF

v_call: TRBV4-2
d_call: TRBD2
clone_size: .
j_call: TRBJ2-3
cdr3_nt: TGTGCCAGCAGCCAAGAGGCCGGCGGGAGCTGGAATACGCAGTATTTT
cdr3_aa: CASSQEAGGSWNTQYF

v_call: TRBV4-3
d_call: .
clone_size: .
j_call: TRBJ2-7
cdr3_nt: TGCGCCAGCAGCCAAGAGGCGGGGTCACCCTACGAGCAGTACTTC
cdr3_aa: CASSQEAGSPYEQYF

v_call: TRBV7-6
d_call: .
clone_size: .
j_call: TRBJ1-4
cdr3_nt: TGTGCCAGCAGTTCAACGGCAGGGGCTAATGAAAAACTGTTTTTT
cdr3_aa: CASSSTAGANEKLFF

v_call: TRBV7-9
d_call: .
clone_size: .
j_call: TRBJ1-4
cdr3_nt: TGTGCCAGCAGCCCCGGGCGTCGGCAGGGTCATAATGAAAAACTGTTTTTT
cdr3_aa: CASSPGRRQGHNEKLFF

v_call: TRBV5-1
d_call: .
clone_size: .
j_call: TRBJ1-4
cdr3_nt: TGCGCCAGCAGCCCGAACCTGGACAGCGGTGAAAAACTGTTTTTT
cdr3_aa: CASSPNLDSGEKLFF

v_call: TRBV19
d_call: .
clone_size: .
j_call: TRBJ2-2
cdr3_nt: TGTGCCAGCAGTGGGACACAGAACACCGGGGAGCTGTTTTTT
cdr3_aa: CASSGTQNTGELFF

v_call: TRBV6-5
d_call: .
clone_size: .
j_call: TRBJ1-2
cdr3_nt: TGTGCCAGCAGTGGAGGGAGCTACTATGGCTACACCTTC
cdr3_aa: CASSGGSYYGYTF

v_call: TRBV5-4
d_call: .
clone_size: .
j_call: TRBJ2-2
cdr3_nt: TGTGCCAGCAGCTGGGAGGTTACCGGGGAGCTGTTTTTT
cdr3_aa: CASSWEVTGELFF

v_call: TRBV7-9
d_call: .
clone_size: .
j_call: TRBJ1-5
cdr3_nt: TGTTCCAGCAGCTCCCCTAATCAGCCCCAGCATTTT
cdr3_aa: CSSSSPNQPQHF

v_call: TRBV29-1
d_call: .
clone_size: once
j_call: TRBJ2-1
cdr3_nt: TGCAGCGTTGAAGATCTGGACACATCCTACAATGAGCAGTTCTTC
cdr3_aa: CSVEDLDTSYNEQFF

v_call: TRBV13
d_call: TRBD2
clone_size: once
j_call: TRBJ2-7
cdr3_nt: TGTGCCAGCAGCCCCACCCCAGCGGGAGGTCGCTACGAGCAGTACTTC
cdr3_aa: CASSPTPAGGRYEQYF

v_call: TRBV2
d_call: .
clone_size: .
j_call: TRBJ2-7
cdr3_nt: TGTGCCAGCAGGGCGCAGCCAGGCACCTACGAGCAGTACTTC
cdr3_aa: CASRAQPGTYEQYF

v_call: TRBV5-1
d_call: .
clone_size: .
j_call: TRBJ1-1
cdr3_nt: TGCGCCAGCAGCGCTGGACAGAGCACTGAAGCTTTCTTT
cdr3_aa: CASSAGQSTEAFF

v_call: TRBV7-8
d_call: TRBD2
clone_size: .
j_call: TRBJ2-5
cdr3_nt: TGTGCCAGCAGCTTAGATAGGCTAGCGGGGACCAAGTACCAAGAGACCCAGTACTTC
cdr3_aa: CASSLDRLAGTKYQETQYF

v_call: TRBV4-1
d_call: .
clone_size: .
j_call: TRBJ1-5
cdr3_nt: TGCGCCAGCAGCCAAGTGGGAGGGGCAACTCAGCCCCAGCATTTT
cdr3_aa: CASSQVGGATQPQHF

v_call: TRBV6-1
d_call: TRBD1
clone_size: .
j_call: TRBJ1-2
cdr3_nt: TGTGCCAGCAGTGAAACAGGGGGGGACTATGGCTACACCTTC
cdr3_aa: CASSETGGDYGYTF

v_call: TRBV28
d_call: .
clone_size: .
j_call: TRBJ2-7
cdr3_nt: TGTGCCAGCAGAGAGGGAGGGGGGCCCGGCGAGCAGTACTTC
cdr3_aa: CASREGGGPGEQYF

v_call: TRBV6-1
d_call: .
clone_size: .
j_call: TRBJ2-5
cdr3_nt: TGTGCCAGCAGTGCATCCCATAGGAGGGCGGGAGAGACCCAGTACTTC
cdr3_aa: CASSASHRRAGETQYF

v_call: TRBV28
d_call: .
clone_size: .
j_call: TRBJ1-2
cdr3_nt: TGTGCCAGCAGTTTAGTGTCAATTTTTTATGGCTACACCTTC
cdr3_aa: CASSLVSIFYGYTF

v_call: TRBV19
d_call: TRBD1
clone_size: .
j_call: TRBJ1-5
cdr3_nt: TGTGCCAGTAGGAGGGCGGGACAGTCTCATCAGCCCCAGCATTTT
cdr3_aa: CASRRAGQSHQPQHF

v_call: TRBV5-8
d_call: TRBD1
clone_size: .
j_call: TRBJ2-6
cdr3_nt: TGTGCCAGCAGCCCGGGGACAGGGAGCTCTGGGGCCAACGTCCTGACTTTC
cdr3_aa: CASSPGTGSSGANVLTF

v_call: TRBV28
d_call: TRBD2
clone_size: .
j_call: TRBJ2-7
cdr3_nt: TGTGCCAGCAGTTTCCCCGCGACTAGCGGGAGTTACGAGCAGTACTTC
cdr3_aa: CASSFPATSGSYEQYF

v_call: TRBV9
d_call: .
clone_size: few
j_call: TRBJ2-5
cdr3_nt: TGTGCCAGCAGCGTAGCTGGGGCGTCCCAGGGGGAGACCCAGTACTTC
cdr3_aa: CASSVAGASQGETQYF

v_call: TRBV6-5
d_call: TRBD1
clone_size: .
j_call: TRBJ1-1
cdr3_nt: TGTGCCAGCAGTTCTACGGACAGGCTGTTACCTGAAGCTTTCTTT
cdr3_aa: CASSSTDRLLPEAFF

v_call: TRBV7-9
d_call: .
clone_size: .
j_call: TRBJ2-7
cdr3_nt: TGTGCCAGCAGCTTAGGAGATCCCAGTACCAGGGAGCAGTACTTC
cdr3_aa: CASSLGDPSTREQYF

v_call: TRBV19
d_call: TRBD1
clone_size: .
j_call: TRBJ1-5
cdr3_nt: TGTGCCAGTAGTCTTGACAGGGACGAATATCAGCCCCAGCATTTT
cdr3_aa: CASSLDRDEYQPQHF

v_call: TRBV5-1
d_call: TRBD1
clone_size: .
j_call: TRBJ1-4
cdr3_nt: TGCGCCAGCAGGCCTACGGGACAGCAGAATGAAAAACTGTTTTTT
cdr3_aa: CASRPTGQQNEKLFF

v_call: TRBV7-9
d_call: .
clone_size: few
j_call: TRBJ2-5
cdr3_nt: TGTGCCAGCAGCCTGTTAGAGACCCAGTACTTC
cdr3_aa: CASSLLETQYF

v_call: TRBV28
d_call: TRBD1
clone_size: once
j_call: TRBJ2-7
cdr3_nt: TGTGCCAGCAGCTCCCCGGACAGGGGGGTTTTTGAGCAGTACTTC
cdr3_aa: CASSSPDRGVFEQYF

v_call: TRBV5-5
d_call: .
clone_size: .
j_call: TRBJ2-5
cdr3_nt: TGTGCCAGCAGCGCTTCCACCGGAGGCGTCGTAGGAGAGACCCAGTACTTC
cdr3_aa: CASSASTGGVVGETQYF

v_call: TRBV6-1
d_call: .
clone_size: once
j_call: TRBJ2-5
cdr3_nt: TGTGCCAGCAGTGAGGATTCGGGTGCGGGGACCCAGTACTTC
cdr3_aa: CASSEDSGAGTQYF

v_call: TRBV6-6
d_call: .
clone_size: .
j_call: TRBJ2-7
cdr3_nt: TGTGCCAGCAGCGTGACAGGCAGCTACGAGCAGTACTTC
cdr3_aa: CASSVTGSYEQYF

v_call: TRBV4-3
d_call: TRBD2
clone_size: .
j_call: TRBJ2-3
cdr3_nt: TGCGCCAGCAGCCAAAGATTAGCGGGATCCACAGATACGCAGTATTTT
cdr3_aa: CASSQRLAGSTDTQYF

v_call: TRBV19
d_call: .
clone_size: .
j_call: TRBJ1-6
cdr3_nt: TGTGCCAGTAGTATCCCCAGGGATGGTTCACCCCTCCACTTT
cdr3_aa: CASSIPRDGSPLHF

v_call: TRBV6-1
d_call: TRBD1
clone_size: .
j_call: TRBJ2-1
cdr3_nt: TGTGCCAGCAGTGCCCCAGGGGGCTTGGTGTACAATGAGCAGTTCTTC
cdr3_aa: CASSAPGGLVYNEQFF